Listed below are T cell receptor beta chains from one sample, sequenced in a study of T cells in Graves' hyperthyroidism and ophthalmopathy. From the multiplex PCR reads, TCRdb called clonotypes with MiXCR, one entry per CDR3 protein. The sample holds under 550,000 distinct CDR3 sequences, about an eighth seen once. The sample comprised blood. Receptors originate from a woman between 18 and 29 years old with Graves' hyperthyroidism. Both conserved end residues are part of each CDR3. Each record gives: J gene, V gene, D gene, CDR3 protein. D genes are given only for firm matches.

J: TRBJ2-2; V: TRBV2; D: NA; CDR3: CASSPRGTNTGELFF
J: TRBJ1-1; V: TRBV6-1; D: NA; CDR3: CASSAARMDTEAFF
J: TRBJ2-5; V: TRBV14; D: NA; CDR3: CASSQNGGARETQYF
J: TRBJ1-2; V: TRBV29-1; D: NA; CDR3: CSVTEDGYTF
J: TRBJ2-5; V: TRBV3-1; D: NA; CDR3: CASSTWDKQETQYF
J: TRBJ1-4; V: TRBV3-1; D: TRBD1; CDR3: CASSPRLTGVSTNEKLFF
J: TRBJ2-2; V: TRBV29-1; D: TRBD2; CDR3: CSVPKPGLVETGELFF
J: TRBJ1-1; V: TRBV12-3/TRBV12-4; D: NA; CDR3: CASSDDRQAFF
J: TRBJ2-7; V: TRBV5-1; D: TRBD1; CDR3: CASSQGQGSYEQYF
J: TRBJ1-2; V: TRBV12-3/TRBV12-4; D: NA; CDR3: CASGGGSSFFHYGYTF
J: TRBJ1-6; V: TRBV28; D: NA; CDR3: CASSLVWGAASPLHF
J: TRBJ1-5; V: TRBV6-1; D: TRBD1; CDR3: CASSDSTGVQPQHF
J: TRBJ1-4; V: TRBV2; D: NA; CDR3: CASSDPQGTEEKLFF
J: TRBJ1-4; V: TRBV7-2; D: TRBD1; CDR3: CASSLRQGEKLFF
J: TRBJ2-3; V: TRBV15; D: TRBD1; CDR3: CATLGPGTDTRYF
J: TRBJ2-2; V: TRBV7-2; D: NA; CDR3: CASSLAWGVAVRNTGELFF
J: TRBJ1-1; V: TRBV14; D: TRBD1; CDR3: CASSQVPGGRTEAFF
J: TRBJ1-3; V: TRBV3-1; D: NA; CDR3: CASSNTRDVGNTIYF
J: TRBJ2-3; V: TRBV7-2; D: TRBD1; CDR3: CASSLQTGGGDTQYF
J: TRBJ2-7; V: TRBV27; D: NA; CDR3: CASSPTPTGSYEQYF
J: TRBJ1-5; V: TRBV12-3/TRBV12-4; D: NA; CDR3: CASSPNPVGQPQHF
J: TRBJ1-1; V: TRBV20-1; D: TRBD1; CDR3: CSASGEDRGQAFF
J: TRBJ1-6; V: TRBV19; D: NA; CDR3: CASNSGLSPLHF
J: TRBJ1-1; V: TRBV18; D: NA; CDR3: CASSGRDTEAFF
J: TRBJ1-1; V: TRBV30; D: NA; CDR3: CAWQTPAITEAFF
J: TRBJ1-1; V: TRBV12-3/TRBV12-4; D: NA; CDR3: CASSLTGWGRDTEAFF
J: TRBJ1-2; V: TRBV2; D: TRBD1; CDR3: CASSEALGTGASYTF
J: TRBJ1-1; V: TRBV28; D: NA; CDR3: CASSPGQINEAFF
J: TRBJ2-1; V: TRBV11-3; D: TRBD2; CDR3: CASGEREGPYNEQFF
J: TRBJ2-1; V: TRBV9; D: TRBD2; CDR3: CASSLGLAGEKYNEQFF
J: TRBJ2-7; V: TRBV4-3; D: NA; CDR3: CASGRQLNSYEQYF
J: TRBJ2-7; V: TRBV20-1; D: NA; CDR3: CSARARDGSYEQYF
J: TRBJ1-4; V: TRBV20-1; D: TRBD1; CDR3: CSARDVQGAREKLFF
J: TRBJ1-5; V: TRBV6-1; D: NA; CDR3: CASTLRRGDQPQHF
J: TRBJ2-7; V: TRBV7-9; D: NA; CDR3: CASSPRLGSGRYEQYF
J: TRBJ2-7; V: TRBV6-2/TRBV6-3; D: NA; CDR3: CASSYSELAGYEQYF
J: TRBJ1-6; V: TRBV6-4; D: TRBD1; CDR3: CASSDSQGGNSPLHF
J: TRBJ2-5; V: TRBV4-1; D: TRBD2; CDR3: CASSQVAAGGRTQYF
J: TRBJ2-7; V: TRBV5-1; D: NA; CDR3: CASSLGVGGQSEQYF
J: TRBJ2-1; V: TRBV5-4; D: NA; CDR3: CASSLTSSEQFF
J: TRBJ2-1; V: TRBV2; D: TRBD2; CDR3: CASSRGLAGINEQFF